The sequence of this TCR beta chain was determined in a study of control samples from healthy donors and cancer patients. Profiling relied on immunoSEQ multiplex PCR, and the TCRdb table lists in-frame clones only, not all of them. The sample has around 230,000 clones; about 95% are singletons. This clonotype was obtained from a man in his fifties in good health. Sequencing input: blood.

CDR3 DNA: TGTGCCAGCAGCGAGGGGACTGGGATGGGTCAAGAGACCCAGTACTTC. The encoded protein is CASSEGTGMGQETQYF. The rearrangement links TRBV9 to TRBJ2-5; D is possibly TRBD2 (6 bases). CDR1 SGDLS and CDR2 YYNGEE come from the germline V gene. With 3 bases removed from V and 2 bases from J, the gap between germline ends came to 17 bases. This CDR3 comprises 16 residues.